The rows below give T cell receptor beta chains drawn from one sample of a study of T cell repertoires in ileal Crohn's disease. Profiling relied on immunoSEQ multiplex PCR, and the TCRdb table lists in-frame clones only, not all of them. There are approximately 27,000 clones in the sample; roughly 81% occur only once, and roughly 5.4% lies in the top ten. Sequenced material: ileal tissue. Receptors originate from an adult with Crohn's disease. CDR3s include the opening cysteine and the closing phenylalanine or tryptophan. D genes are given only for firm matches. Expanded clones get a size class; other rows say once, few or many, or leave the size out.

J | V | size | D | DNA | CDR3
TRBJ1-1 | TRBV5-1 | NA | NA | TGCGCCAGCAGCTTGAGGCCAGGGGAGGGGAACACTGAAGCTTTCTTT | CASSLRPGEGNTEAFF
TRBJ2-2 | TRBV19 | NA | NA | TGTGCCAGTAGTAGCTACCGAGAGGGCGGGGAGCTGTTTTTT | CASSSYREGGELFF
TRBJ2-7 | TRBV6-1 | once | NA | TGTGCCAGCACCCCGGGACATTTCTACGAGCAGTACTTC | CASTPGHFYEQYF
TRBJ2-1 | TRBV19 | NA | TRBD2 | TGTGCCAGTAGTCTCTGGACTAGCGGGGTTTCCTACAATGAGCAGTTCTTC | CASSLWTSGVSYNEQFF
TRBJ2-1 | TRBV10-3 | NA | TRBD1 | TGTGCCATCAGATTTGGACAGGGACCTATGTTGAATGAGCAGTTCTTC | CAIRFGQGPMLNEQFF
TRBJ2-2 | TRBV4-1 | NA | NA | TGCGCCAGCAGCCAAGAGAGGGCAGGCCTTTCGAACACCGGGGAGCTGTTTTTT | CASSQERAGLSNTGELFF
TRBJ1-1 | TRBV5-6 | NA | NA | TGTGCCAGCAGCTTGGGGGAGGGGGTTGAAGCTTTCTTT | CASSLGEGVEAFF
TRBJ1-4 | TRBV7-2 | NA | NA | TGTGCCAGCAGCTACAACAGGAGATCTAATGAAAAACTGTTTTTT | CASSYNRRSNEKLFF
TRBJ1-6 | TRBV19 | NA | NA | TGTGCCAGTAGTATCGTTGAGAGGATGTCTTCACCCCTCCACTTT | CASSIVERMSSPLHF
TRBJ2-3 | TRBV10-3 | NA | NA | TGTGCCATCAGGAAACAGGGTCCACATACCACAGATACGCAGTATTTT | CAIRKQGPHTTDTQYF
TRBJ2-6 | TRBV7-9 | NA | TRBD1 | TGTGCCAGCAGCACCTGGACAGGGAGCTCTGGGGCCAACGTCCTGACTTTC | CASSTWTGSSGANVLTF
TRBJ2-1 | TRBV2 | NA | NA | TGTGCCAGCAATCCGCAGAATGAGCAGTTCTTC | CASNPQNEQFF
TRBJ1-2 | TRBV13 | few | TRBD1 | TGTGCCAGCAGCTCCCGACAGGGCCCATCTGGCTACACCTTC | CASSSRQGPSGYTF
TRBJ2-1 | TRBV7-8 | NA | TRBD2 | TGTGCCAGCAGTTATAGCGGGCCCCAGCAGTTCTTC | CASSYSGPQQFF
TRBJ1-4 | TRBV7-2 | NA | NA | TGTGCCAGCAGCCGCCCTGCAGGGAATGAAAAACTGTTTTTT | CASSRPAGNEKLFF
TRBJ2-7 | TRBV6-5 | NA | NA | TGTGCCAGCAGTTACTCGGGCAGGGTAGCCTACGAGCAGTACTTC | CASSYSGRVAYEQYF
TRBJ1-2 | TRBV6-5 | NA | TRBD1 | TGTGCCAGCAGTACAGCAGGGGGCCTGAACTATGGCTACACCTTC | CASSTAGGLNYGYTF
TRBJ1-3 | TRBV6-1 | NA | NA | TGTGCCAGCAGTGAAGTGCGGTCGTCTGGAAACACCATATATTTT | CASSEVRSSGNTIYF
TRBJ1-2 | TRBV7-2 | NA | NA | TGTGCCAGCAGCCCTCAGACAGGTCTCAATGGCTACACCTTC | CASSPQTGLNGYTF
TRBJ2-5 | TRBV20-1 | NA | NA | TGCAGTGCTGCTAATATAGAGACCCAGTACTTC | CSAANIETQYF
TRBJ1-5 | TRBV30 | NA | TRBD1 | TGTGCCTGGGGCTCAGGGGGCCGGCAGCCCCAGCATTTT | CAWGSGGRQPQHF
TRBJ2-2 | TRBV7-3 | NA | NA | TGTGCCAGCAGCGCCAGGACAGACCCGCGTACCGGGGAGCTGTTTTTT | CASSARTDPRTGELFF
TRBJ2-5 | TRBV11-2 | NA | NA | TGTGCCAGCAGCTTCGGGTCCCAAGAGACCCAGTACTTC | CASSFGSQETQYF
TRBJ1-2 | TRBV5-1 | NA | TRBD1 | TGCGCCAGCAGCTATGGACAGGGAGGCTATGGCTACACCTTC | CASSYGQGGYGYTF
TRBJ2-7 | TRBV6-1 | few | NA | TGTGCCAGCAGTGAACCCGGGACATCGTGGCGGTGGCAGTACTTC | CASSEPGTSWRWQYF
TRBJ2-7 | TRBV5-1 | NA | TRBD1 | TGCGCCAGCAGCTTGGAGACAGGGGGCTTGTACGAGCAGTACTTC | CASSLETGGLYEQYF
TRBJ2-2 | TRBV7-6 | NA | NA | TGTGCCAGCAGCTTCGGCGGGGCGAGGAACACCGGGGAGCTGTTTTTT | CASSFGGARNTGELFF
TRBJ2-3 | TRBV7-3 | NA | NA | TGTGCCAGCAGCTTATTGGGGACTTACACAGATACGCAGTATTTT | CASSLLGTYTDTQYF
TRBJ1-1 | TRBV5-1 | NA | NA | TGCGCCAGCAGCACAAAACAGGGAACTGAAGCTTTCTTT | CASSTKQGTEAFF
TRBJ1-3 | TRBV18 | NA | NA | TGTGCCAGCTCACCAGGGCTGAACTCTGGAAACACCATATATTTT | CASSPGLNSGNTIYF
TRBJ1-5 | TRBV5-3 | few | NA | TGTGCCAGAAGCTTACAGGGCGGTCAGCCCCAGCATTTT | CARSLQGGQPQHF
TRBJ1-1 | TRBV4-3 | NA | NA | TGCGCCAGCAGCCAAGAGAACAGAAGGAACACTGAAGCTTTCTTT | CASSQENRRNTEAFF